The 6 T cell receptor beta chains reported below all come from one sample, sequenced in a study of T cell responses to AZD1222 COVID-19 vaccine. Data came from immunoSEQ multiplex PCR; TCRdb stores just in-frame clones and leaves some out. The repertoire holds about 140,000 clones, with 80% to 95% as singletons. Source: peripheral blood, taken on day 0 of AZD1222 vaccination. All receptors come from an adult in good health.

The CDR3 DNA reads TGTGCCAGCAGTGGAACAGCGGTCCACCCCGGACACGGCAATCAGCCCCAGCATTTT. This translates into CASSGTAVHPGHGNQPQHF. The V and J genes are TRBV6-4 and TRBJ1-5; a possible D gene is TRBD1 (5 bases). The germline V and J ends were trimmed by 4 bases and 2 bases, with 24 bases remaining between them. The CDR3 sequence is 19 residues long. Germline V lookup: CDR1 MRHNA, CDR2 SNTAGT.

This clone was recorded once. This rearrangement joins TRBV5-1 to TRBJ2-5, with a possible D match to TRBD2 (5 bases). In germline, CDR1 is SGHRS, CDR2 YFSETQ. The CDR3 has 16 residues. Between the trimmed V and J ends, which lost 3 bases and 1 base, there was a span of 16 bases. CDR3 region: CASSWTPAVVQETQYF. The CDR3 coding sequence is TGCGCCAGCAGCTGGACTCCGGCGGTAGTCCAAGAGACCCAGTACTTC.

The rearrangement uses TRBV27 and TRBJ1-2, with 7 bases matching TRBD1. The CDR3 has 14 amino acids. Germline V CDR1 and CDR2: MNHEY, SMNVEV (reference sequence). The V gene end was trimmed by 9 bases and the J gene end by 0 bases; junction bases not matched to a gene: 7. The CDR3 loop reads CASPGQRANYGYTF. In DNA, the CDR3 is TGTGCCAGTCCGGGACAGAGAGCTAACTATGGCTACACCTTC.

CDR3 DNA: TGTGCCAGCAGTTTCGGGACAGGGGGACAGGGTGGCTACACCTTC. This translates into CASSFGTGGQGGYTF. The chain carries TRBV28 and TRBJ1-2; TRBD1 agrees at 11 bases. V was clipped by 3 bases and J by 7 bases; unmatched bases: 7. The CDR3 loop spans 15 amino acids. Germline CDR1 is MDHEN and CDR2 is SYDVKM.

The chain couples TRBV6-5 to TRBJ1-6; tentative D call: TRBD1 (5 bases). Deletions cut 10 bases from V and 5 bases from J, with 15 bases between. This CDR3 is 14 amino acids long. Germline V CDR1 and CDR2: MNHEY, SVGAGI. This CDR3 reads CATKWGGDNSPLHF. The CDR3 region has the DNA TGTGCCACCAAATGGGGGGGGGATAATTCACCCCTCCACTTT.

The rearrangement joins TRBV10-3 to TRBJ2-5, with a weak D call TRBD2 (6 bases). The CDR3 is 16 amino acids. Germline V CDR1 and CDR2: ENHRY, SYGVKD. Trimming cost V 4 bases and J 5 bases, with 20 bases left between them. The CDR3 DNA reads as TGTGCCATCAGTGGCCGGGTCGGACTACTTGAGGAGACCCAGTACTTC. Amino acid sequence: CAISGRVGLLEETQYF.